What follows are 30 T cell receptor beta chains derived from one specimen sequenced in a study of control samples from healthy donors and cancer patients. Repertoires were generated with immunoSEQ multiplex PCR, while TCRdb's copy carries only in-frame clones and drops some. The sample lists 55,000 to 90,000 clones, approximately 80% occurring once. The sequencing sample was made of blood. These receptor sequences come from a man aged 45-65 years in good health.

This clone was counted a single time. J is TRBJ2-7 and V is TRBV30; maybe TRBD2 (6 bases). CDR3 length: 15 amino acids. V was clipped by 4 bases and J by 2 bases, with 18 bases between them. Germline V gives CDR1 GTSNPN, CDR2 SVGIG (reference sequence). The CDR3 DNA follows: TGTGCCTGGAAAACTGTGATAGCGGTGACCTACGAGCAGTACTTC. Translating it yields CAWKTVIAVTYEQYF.

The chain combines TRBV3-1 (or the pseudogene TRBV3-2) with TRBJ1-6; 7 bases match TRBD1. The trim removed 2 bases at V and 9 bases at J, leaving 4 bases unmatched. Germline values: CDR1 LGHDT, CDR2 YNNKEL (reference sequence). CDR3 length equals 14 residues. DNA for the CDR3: TGTGCCAGCAGCCAATGGCACAGGGGTTCACCCCTCCACTTT. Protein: CASSQWHRGSPLHF.

The CDR3 coding sequence is TGTGCCACCAGCAGAGGAAATTCCTACGAGCAGTACTTC. Translating it yields CATSRGNSYEQYF. The rearrangement joins TRBV15 to TRBJ2-7; D remains unclear. With 1 base removed from V and 1 base from J, the gap between germline ends came to 5 bases. Germline CDR1 is LNHNV and CDR2 is YYDKDF (reference sequence). This CDR3 contains 13 residues.

DNA of the CDR3: TGTGTCAGAAGCTCGGGGATTTGCAAGAACACTGAAGCTTTCTTT. This codes for CVRSSGICKNTEAFF. The chain carries TRBV7-5 and TRBJ1-1. TRBV7-5 is an annotated pseudogene. This CDR3 spans 15 amino acids.

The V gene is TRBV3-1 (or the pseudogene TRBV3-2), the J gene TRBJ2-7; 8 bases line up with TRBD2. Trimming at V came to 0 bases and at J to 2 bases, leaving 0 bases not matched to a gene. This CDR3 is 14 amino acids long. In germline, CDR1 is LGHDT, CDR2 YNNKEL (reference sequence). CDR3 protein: CASSQDGGAYEQYF. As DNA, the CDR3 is TGTGCCAGCAGCCAAGACGGGGGGGCCTACGAGCAGTACTTC.

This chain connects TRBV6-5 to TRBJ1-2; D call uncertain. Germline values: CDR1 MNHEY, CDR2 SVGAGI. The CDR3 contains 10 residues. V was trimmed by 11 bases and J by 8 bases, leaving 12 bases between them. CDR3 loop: CAVWERGYTF. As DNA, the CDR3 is TGTGCCGTCTGGGAACGCGGCTACACCTTC.

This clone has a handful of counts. The CDR3 protein is CARSFWDGYYEQYF. CDR3 DNA: TGTGCCAGAAGCTTCTGGGACGGCTACTACGAGCAGTACTTC. The V gene is TRBV5-3, the J gene TRBJ2-7; D is tentatively TRBD1 or TRBD2 (5 bases each). TRBV5-3 is known as an ORF, though its function is uncertain. V was trimmed by 2 bases and J by 3 bases, leaving 12 bases between them. CDR3 size: 14 residues.

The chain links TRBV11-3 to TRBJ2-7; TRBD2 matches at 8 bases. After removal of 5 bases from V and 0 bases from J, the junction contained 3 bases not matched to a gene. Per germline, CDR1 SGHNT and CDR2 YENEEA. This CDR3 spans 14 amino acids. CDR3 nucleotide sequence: TGTGCCAGCAGCCTTAGCGGGGTCTCCTACGAGCAGTACTTC. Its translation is CASSLSGVSYEQYF.

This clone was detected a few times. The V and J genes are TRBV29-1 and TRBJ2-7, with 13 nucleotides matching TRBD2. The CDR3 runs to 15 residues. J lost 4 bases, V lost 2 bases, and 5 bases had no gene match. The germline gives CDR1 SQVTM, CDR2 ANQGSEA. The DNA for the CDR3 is TGCAGCGTTGAACCGACTAGCGGGAGGTCGTACGAGCAGTACTTC. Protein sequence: CSVEPTSGRSYEQYF.

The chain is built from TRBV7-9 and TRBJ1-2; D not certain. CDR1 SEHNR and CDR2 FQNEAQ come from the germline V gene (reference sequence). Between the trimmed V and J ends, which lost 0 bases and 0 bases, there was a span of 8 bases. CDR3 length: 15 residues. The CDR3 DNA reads TGTGCCAGCAGCTTAGCTATAGGGACTAACTATGGCTACACCTTC. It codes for CASSLAIGTNYGYTF.

CDR3 region: CASSSPPGRHEQFF. CDR3 nucleotides: TGTGCCAGCAGCTCACCTCCGGGCCGACATGAGCAGTTCTTC. J is TRBJ2-1 and V is TRBV5-6; D not certain. The CDR3 totals 14 residues. Germline lookup yields CDR1 SGHDT and CDR2 YYEEEE. Trimming took 3 bases from V and 8 from J, leaving 15 bases between them.

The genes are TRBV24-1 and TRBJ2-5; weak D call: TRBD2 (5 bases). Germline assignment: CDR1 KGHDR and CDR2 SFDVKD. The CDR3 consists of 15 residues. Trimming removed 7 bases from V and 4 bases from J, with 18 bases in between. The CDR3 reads CATSAPLGWGETQYF. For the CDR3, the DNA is TGTGCCACCAGCGCGCCACTAGGGTGGGGAGAGACCCAGTACTTC.

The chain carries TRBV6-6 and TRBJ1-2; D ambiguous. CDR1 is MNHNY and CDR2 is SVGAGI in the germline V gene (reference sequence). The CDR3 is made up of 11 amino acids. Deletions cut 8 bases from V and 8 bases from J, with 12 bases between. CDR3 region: CASWAGRGYTF. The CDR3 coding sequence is TGTGCCAGCTGGGCGGGGAGAGGCTACACCTTC.

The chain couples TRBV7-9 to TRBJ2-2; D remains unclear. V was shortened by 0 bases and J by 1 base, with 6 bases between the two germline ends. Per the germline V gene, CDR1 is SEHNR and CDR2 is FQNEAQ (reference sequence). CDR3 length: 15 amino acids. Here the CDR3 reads CASSLALRNTGELFF. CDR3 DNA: TGTGCCAGCAGCTTAGCGTTGAGGAACACCGGGGAGCTGTTTTTT.

CDR3 bases: TGTGCCAGCAGCTTTCCCGGGGGCACTAATGAAAAACTGTTTTTT. Translation gives CASSFPGGTNEKLFF. This chain uses TRBV7-2 with TRBJ1-4, with D tentatively TRBD1 (6 bases). V was cut by 3 bases and J by 2 bases, with 10 bases left in between. The germline gives CDR1 SGHTA, CDR2 FQGNSA. The CDR3 extends over 15 amino acids. Using reference TRBV7-2 and TRBJ1-4 for the parts outside the CDR3, the full variable domain is GAGVSQSPSNKVTEKGKDVELRCDPISGHTALYWYRQSLGQGLEFLIYFQGNSAPDKSGLPSDRFSAERTGGSVSTLTIQRTQQEDSAVYLCASSFPGGTNEKLFFGSGTQLSVL.

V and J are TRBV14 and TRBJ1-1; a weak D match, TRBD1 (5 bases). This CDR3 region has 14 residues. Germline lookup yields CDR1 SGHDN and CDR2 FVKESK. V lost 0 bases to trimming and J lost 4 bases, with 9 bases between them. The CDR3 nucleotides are TGTGCCAGCAGCCAAGATGGGGGAGCCACTGAAGCTTTCTTT. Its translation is CASSQDGGATEAFF. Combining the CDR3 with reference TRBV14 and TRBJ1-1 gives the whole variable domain EAGVTQFPSHSVIEKGQTVTLRCDPISGHDNLYWYRRVMGKEIKFLLHFVKESKQDESGMPNNRFLAERTGGTYSTLKVQPAELEDSGVYFCASSQDGGATEAFFGQGTRLTVV.

The CDR3 reads CASSLVGGRQETQYF. CDR3 coding DNA: TGTGCCAGCAGTTTAGTCGGGGGTCGCCAAGAGACCCAGTACTTC. The chain is built from TRBV27 and TRBJ2-5, with D possibly matching TRBD2 (6 bases). V lost 2 bases, J lost 1 base, and 11 bases lay in between. The CDR3 runs 15 residues. The germline V gene has CDR1 MNHEY and CDR2 SMNVEV (reference sequence).

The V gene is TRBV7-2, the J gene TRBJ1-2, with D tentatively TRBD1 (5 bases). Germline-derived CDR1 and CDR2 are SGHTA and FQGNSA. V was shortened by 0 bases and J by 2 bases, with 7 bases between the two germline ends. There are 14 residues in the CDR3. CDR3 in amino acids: CASSLAGVNYGYTF. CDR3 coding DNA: TGTGCCAGCAGCTTAGCAGGGGTGAACTATGGCTACACCTTC.

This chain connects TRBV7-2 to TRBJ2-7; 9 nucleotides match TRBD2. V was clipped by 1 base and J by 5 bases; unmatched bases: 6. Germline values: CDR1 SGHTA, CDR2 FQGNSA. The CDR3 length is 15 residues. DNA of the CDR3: TGTGCCAGCAGCTTAGAGGCGGGAGGGCCCCACGAGCAGTACTTC. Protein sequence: CASSLEAGGPHEQYF.

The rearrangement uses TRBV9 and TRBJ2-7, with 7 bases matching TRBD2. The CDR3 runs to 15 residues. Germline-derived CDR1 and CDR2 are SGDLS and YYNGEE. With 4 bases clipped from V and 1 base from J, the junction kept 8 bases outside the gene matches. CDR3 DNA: TGTGCCAGCAGCCTAGGCGGGAGACCATCCTACGAGCAGTACTTC. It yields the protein CASSLGGRPSYEQYF.

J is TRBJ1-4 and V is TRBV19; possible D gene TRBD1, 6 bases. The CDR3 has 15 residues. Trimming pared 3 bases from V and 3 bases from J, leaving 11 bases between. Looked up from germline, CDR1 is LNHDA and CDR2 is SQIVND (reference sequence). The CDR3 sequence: CASSIGQPPNEKLFF. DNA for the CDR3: TGTGCCAGTAGTATTGGACAGCCGCCTAATGAAAAACTGTTTTTT. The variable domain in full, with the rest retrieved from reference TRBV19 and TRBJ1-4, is DGGITQSPKYLFRKEGQNVTLSCEQNLNHDAMYWYRQDPGQGLRLIYYSQIVNDFQKGDIAEGYSVSREKKESFPLTVTSAQKNPTAFYLCASSIGQPPNEKLFFGSGTQLSVL.

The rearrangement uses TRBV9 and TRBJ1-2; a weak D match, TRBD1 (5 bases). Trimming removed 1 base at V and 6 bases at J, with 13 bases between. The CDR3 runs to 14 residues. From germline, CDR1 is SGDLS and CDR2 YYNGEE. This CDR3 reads CASSVRWRGDGYTF. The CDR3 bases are TGTGCCAGCAGCGTAAGGTGGAGGGGAGATGGCTACACCTTC.

This CDR3 reads CASSLGGSGKTDTQYF. The CDR3 coding sequence is TGTGCCAGCAGCTTAGGGGGTAGCGGGAAGACAGATACGCAGTATTTT. The chain links TRBV11-3 to TRBJ2-3; TRBD2 matches at 8 bases. The V gene's germline CDR1 is SGHNT and CDR2 YENEEA. This CDR3 has 16 amino acids. Trimming removed 1 base from V and 3 bases from J; junction bases left unmatched: 6.

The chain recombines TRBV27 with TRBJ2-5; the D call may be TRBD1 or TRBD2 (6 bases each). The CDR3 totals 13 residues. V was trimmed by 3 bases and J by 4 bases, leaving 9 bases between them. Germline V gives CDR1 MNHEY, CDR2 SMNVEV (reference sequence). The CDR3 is CASSFGGGETQYF. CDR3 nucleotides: TGTGCCAGCAGTTTCGGGGGCGGAGAGACCCAGTACTTC.

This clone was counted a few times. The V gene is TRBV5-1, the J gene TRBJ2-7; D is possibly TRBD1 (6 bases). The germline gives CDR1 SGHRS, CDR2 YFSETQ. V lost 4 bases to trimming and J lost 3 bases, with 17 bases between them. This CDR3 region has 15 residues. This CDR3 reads CASSLATGQFYEQYF. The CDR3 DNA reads TGCGCCAGCAGCCTCGCGACAGGACAATTCTACGAGCAGTACTTC.

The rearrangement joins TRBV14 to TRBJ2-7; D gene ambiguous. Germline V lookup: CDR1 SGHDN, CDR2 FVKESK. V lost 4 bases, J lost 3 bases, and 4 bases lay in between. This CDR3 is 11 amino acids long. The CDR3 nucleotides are TGTGCCAGCAGCCTCTACTACGAGCAGTACTTC. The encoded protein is CASSLYYEQYF.

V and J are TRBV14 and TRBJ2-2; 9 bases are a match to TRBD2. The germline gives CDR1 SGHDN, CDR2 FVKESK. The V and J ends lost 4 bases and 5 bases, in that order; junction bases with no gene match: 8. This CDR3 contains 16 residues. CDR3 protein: CASSPLAGVGTGELFF. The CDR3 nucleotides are TGTGCCAGCAGCCCATTAGCGGGAGTGGGGACCGGGGAGCTGTTTTTT.

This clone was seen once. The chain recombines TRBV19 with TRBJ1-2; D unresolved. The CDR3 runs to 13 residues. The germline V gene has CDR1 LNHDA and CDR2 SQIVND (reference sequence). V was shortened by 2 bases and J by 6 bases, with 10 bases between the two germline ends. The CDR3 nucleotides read TGTGCCAGTAGTATAAAGGGTTTAGATGGCTACACCTTC. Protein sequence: CASSIKGLDGYTF.

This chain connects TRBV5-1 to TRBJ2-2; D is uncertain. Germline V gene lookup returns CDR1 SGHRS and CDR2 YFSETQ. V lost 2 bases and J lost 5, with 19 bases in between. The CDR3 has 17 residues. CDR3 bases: TGCGCCAGCAGCTTTAGCCGGGCCAAGAGCTCGACCGGGGAGCTGTTTTTT. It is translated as CASSFSRAKSSTGELFF. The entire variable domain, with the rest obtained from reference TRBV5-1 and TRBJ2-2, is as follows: KAGVTQTPRYLIKTRGQQVTLSCSPISGHRSVSWYQQTPGQGLQFLFEYFSETQRNKGNFPGRFSGRQFSNSRSEMNVSTLELGDSALYLCASSFSRAKSSTGELFFGEGSRLTVL.

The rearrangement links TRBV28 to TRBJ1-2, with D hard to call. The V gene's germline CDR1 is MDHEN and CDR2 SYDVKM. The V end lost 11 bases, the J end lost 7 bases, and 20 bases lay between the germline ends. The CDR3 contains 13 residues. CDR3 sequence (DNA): TGTGCCGGCCAACAGACCCGATCTAGTGGCTACACCTTC. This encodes CAGQQTRSSGYTF.